A selection of T cell receptor beta chains follows, all from one sample in a study of T cell responses to AZD1222 COVID-19 vaccine. Sequenced by immunoSEQ multiplex PCR; TCRdb stores in-frame clones only, minus some. The sample has 100,000 or so clones; roughly nine tenths are singletons. This material consisted of peripheral blood, taken on day 0 of AZD1222 vaccination. Receptor source: an adult in good health. Both conserved end residues are trimmed from each CDR3. The D gene is left open where the match is weak. The listing skips clone size in some rows; elsewhere it reads once, few, many or a size class.

TRBV28 . 13 . ASSLGRDWGNEQF
TRBV6-5 . 13 . ASSYSIGRNEKLF
TRBV11-2 . 12 TRBD1 ASTGDRENTEAF
TRBV9 . 12 . ASSVDPGSREQY
TRBV29-1 once 13 TRBD1 SVDEGRDRLYGYT
TRBV27 . 18 . ASSFILPSGRGGLTDTQY
TRBV25-1 . 12 . ASSRDLYNSPLH
TRBV12-5 few 15 . ASGLPPTGAGTGELF
TRBV2 . 13 TRBD1 ASSVYRGFNEKLF
TRBV5-1 . 10 . ASSNSNTEAF
TRBV4-1 . 15 TRBD1 ASSQDWTGDSGNTIY
TRBV18 . 13 TRBD1 ASSPGQGSGNTIY
TRBV5-4 . 12 . ASRRQQSQETQY
TRBV30 . 12 . AWCPTGGNQPQH
TRBV29-1 . 12 . SVVFRGSNEKLF
TRBV4-2 . 13 TRBD2 ASSQDSGGADTQY
TRBV4-1 . 13 TRBD1 ASSQAGQGARGYT
TRBV6-5 . 11 . ASSYEGPYGYT
TRBV11-2 few 12 . ASSWWDPAYEQY
TRBV3-1/TRBV3-2 . 12 . ASSQGLQDYEQY
TRBV19 once 13 . ASSLGVSYNSPLH
TRBV28 once 12 . AVKMPSYNQPQH
TRBV19 . 15 TRBD1 ANLASGTGGVGGELF
TRBV6-5 . 13 . ASSSFSIGNQPQH
TRBV5-6 . 12 TRBD1 ASSLWTGSYEQY
TRBV27 . 15 . ASSLSGSSASYNEQF
TRBV19 . 11 . ASSREAYQPQH
TRBV2 . 13 TRBD1 ASREAGTDSYEQY
TRBV3-1/TRBV3-2 few 14 . ASSRPSTRLQETQY
TRBV7-2 . 11 . ASSSPPNTEAF
TRBV28 . 13 . ASKSTGPMNTEAF
TRBV28 . 10 . ASSYQGYGYT
TRBV9 few 10 . ASSGYTDTQY
TRBV25-1 . 13 TRBD1 ASSSPGQANYGYT
TRBV24-1 . 13 TRBD1 ATSDSRTGGNTIY
TRBV5-5 . 15 . ASSPSGGADSGNTIY
TRBV5-1 . 14 . ASSLAFSAGANVLT
TRBV7-9 . 13 . ASSLGILSGNTIY
TRBV28 . 12 TRBD1 ASSFRDRVYGYT
TRBV24-1 . 12 . ATREAGAGDEQF
TRBV28 . 10 . VVHGGGYGYT
TRBV5-1 . 14 . ASSLGDRLVGNTIY
TRBV9 . 14 TRBD2 ASSVDPGGLQNEQF
TRBV28 . 14 . ASRTGTHYSNQPQH
TRBV7-3 few 16 TRBD1 ASRSRDRSSLHGNTIY
TRBV7-9 . 12 . ASSLGTAGNTIY
TRBV5-4 . 11 . ASSLRGFYEQY
TRBV5-1 once 11 . ASSLAAGGEQY
TRBV19 . 12 . ASSIFLGRYGYT
TRBV7-2 . 15 . ASSLERGGVSNYGYT
TRBV25-1 . 14 TRBD2 ASSEGREGGTETQY
TRBV13 few 10 . ASSPPLGEQF
TRBV28 . 10 . ASSLTDTEAF
TRBV24-1 . 11 TRBD1 ATGGPGANVLT
TRBV4-1 . 11 . ASSQDGWGTQY